A selection of T cell receptor beta chains follows, all from one sample in a study of T cells in Graves' hyperthyroidism and ophthalmopathy. TCRdb re-called the multiplex PCR reads through MiXCR, storing one row per CDR3 protein. This sample carries around 400,000 distinct CDR3 sequences, more than 15% of them seen once, and the ten largest clones take around a quarter. Source material: blood. The origin of the receptors is a woman younger than 35 with Graves' hyperthyroidism that later progressed to Graves' ophthalmopathy. The CDR3 runs from the conserved cysteine through the conserved F or W. A D gene is named only where the DNA matches it firmly. Size tells how often a clone was seen (once, few, many) or the class of an expanded clone, and some rows leave it out.

j_call v_call clone_size d_call cdr3_aa cdr3_nt
TRBJ2-4 TRBV28 many TRBD1 CASSLGQVAKNIQYF TGTGCCAGCAGTTTGGGACAGGTGGCCAAAAACATTCAGTACTTC
TRBJ2-3 TRBV9 NA NA CASSVGILTDTQYF TGTGCCAGCAGCGTGGGCATTCTCACAGATACGCAGTATTTT
TRBJ1-6 TRBV6-5 NA TRBD1 CASSYSRDRGPPLHF TGTGCCAGCAGTTACTCGAGGGACAGGGGTCCCCCCCTCCACTTT
TRBJ2-1 TRBV14 NA TRBD1 CASSNDRVYNEQFF TGTGCCAGCAGCAACGACAGGGTCTACAATGAGCAGTTCTTC
TRBJ2-7 TRBV20-1 many TRBD2 CSASSSGNSYEQYF TGCAGTGCTAGCTCTAGCGGGAACTCCTACGAGCAGTACTTC
TRBJ2-1 TRBV28 many TRBD1 CASGPTGAYNEQFF TGTGCCAGCGGACCGACAGGGGCATACAATGAGCAGTTCTTC
TRBJ2-2 TRBV6-5 few NA CASSYSPSLVGNTGELFF TGTGCCAGCAGTTACTCTCCCAGCCTGGTCGGGAACACCGGGGAGCTGTTTTTT
TRBJ2-5 TRBV27 many TRBD2 CASSLTSSGSQETQYF TGTGCCAGCAGTTTAACTTCTAGCGGTTCCCAAGAGACCCAGTACTTC
TRBJ2-7 TRBV28 many NA CATAGRSSYEQYF TGTGCCACTGCGGGGAGGAGCTCCTACGAGCAGTACTTC
TRBJ1-2 TRBV6-1 few NA CASWTALFYCYTF TGTGCCAGTTGGACAGCGCTCTTTTATTGCTACACCTTC
TRBJ2-3 TRBV3-1 many NA CASSQVSSTDTQYF TGTGCCAGCAGCCAAGTCTCTAGCACAGATACGCAGTATTTT
TRBJ2-3 TRBV12-3/TRBV12-4 many TRBD2 CASSLVAGDITDTQYF TGTGCCAGCAGTTTAGTAGCGGGAGATATAACAGATACGCAGTATTTT
TRBJ2-5 TRBV12-3/TRBV12-4 NA TRBD2 CASSPPHPGGETQYF TGTGCCAGCAGCCCGCCGCATCCGGGGGGAGAGACCCAGTACTTC
TRBJ2-1 TRBV4-3 NA NA CASSQVRNEQFF TGCGCCAGCAGCCAAGTCCGGAATGAGCAGTTCTTC
TRBJ2-1 TRBV28 many TRBD2 CASSLGAGGTYNEQFF TGTGCCAGCAGTTTGGGGGCGGGAGGGACCTACAATGAGCAGTTCTTC
TRBJ2-5 TRBV27 NA TRBD2 CASSSLGTRETLYF TGTGCCAGCAGTTCTTTGGGGACTAGGGAGACCCTGTACTTC
TRBJ2-7 TRBV20-1 NA NA CSARTLSYEQYF TGCAGTGCAAGGACGCTCTCCTACGAGCAGTACTTC
TRBJ2-1 TRBV15 NA TRBD2 CATSRRQWQRDYNEQFF TGTGCCACCAGCAGACGGCAATGGCAGCGGGACTACAATGAGCAGTTCTTC
TRBJ1-2 TRBV2 many NA CASSEARTDYGYTF TGTGCCAGCAGTGAAGCGAGGACCGACTATGGCTACACCTTC
TRBJ2-7 TRBV19 few NA CASGPCGPRQATYEQYF TGTGCCAGTGGGCCTTGCGGACCCCGACAGGCGACCTACGAGCAGTACTTC
TRBJ2-1 TRBV10-3 NA TRBD2 CAIKGASGMGEQFF TGTGCCATCAAAGGGGCTAGCGGGATGGGTGAGCAGTTCTTC
TRBJ1-4 TRBV2 many NA CASRDNNEKLFF TGTGCCAGCAGGGACAATAATGAAAAACTGTTTTTT
TRBJ2-3 TRBV6-5 few NA CASSYPRALDTQYF TGTGCCAGCAGTTACCCGCGAGCGTTAGATACGCAGTATTTT
TRBJ2-2 TRBV28 few NA CASSLLGRTNTGELFF TGTGCCAGCAGTTTACTTGGGCGGACCAACACCGGGGAGCTGTTTTTT
TRBJ1-2 TRBV6-4 few TRBD1 CASSADRGRGYTF TGTGCCAGCAGTGCCGACAGGGGTCGTGGCTACACCTTC
TRBJ2-7 TRBV28 many NA CASSLLRNTPSGEQYF TGTGCCAGCAGTCTACTACGAAATACCCCTTCTGGCGAGCAGTACTTC
TRBJ1-2 TRBV20-1 NA TRBD1 CSARGTGVNYGYTF TGCAGTGCCCGCGGGACAGGGGTTAACTATGGCTACACCTTC
TRBJ2-6 TRBV19 NA NA CASSTDSGANILTF TGTGCCAGTAGTACAGACTCTGGGGCCAACATCCTGACTTTC
TRBJ2-7 TRBV5-1 few TRBD1 CASSPNPTGSTYEQYF TGCGCCAGCAGCCCTAATCCGACAGGGTCGACCTACGAGCAGTACTTC
TRBJ2-1 TRBV14 few TRBD2 CASSQEWLAGALDEQFF TGTGCCAGCAGCCAAGAGTGGCTAGCGGGAGCATTGGACGAGCAGTTCTTC
TRBJ2-1 TRBV11-3 many NA CASSPKGIGEYNEQFF TGTGCCAGCAGCCCGAAGGGGATAGGGGAATACAATGAGCAGTTCTTC